The next 17 T cell receptor beta chains were all read from a single sample in a study of T cell responses to AZD1222 COVID-19 vaccine. TCRdb keeps only in-frame clones here, not all; method: immunoSEQ multiplex PCR. The sample yields approximately 90,000 clones, around 85% seen once. The sequencing used peripheral blood, collected on day 0 of AZD1222 vaccination. All receptors derive from an adult in good health.

This chain joins TRBV6-5 and TRBJ2-7; TRBD1 might be the D (6 bases). V lost 4 bases to trimming and J lost 1 base, with 14 bases between them. This CDR3 has 15 residues. Germline V lookup: CDR1 MNHEY, CDR2 SVGAGI. CDR3 loop: CASSFSRGASYEQYF. CDR3 coding DNA: TGTGCCAGCAGTTTTTCCAGGGGAGCATCCTACGAGCAGTACTTC.

The chain couples TRBV6-2 or TRBV6-3 to TRBJ2-7; D possibly corresponds to TRBD2 (5 bases). V was trimmed by 6 bases and J by 2 bases, leaving 11 bases between them. In germline, CDR1 is MNHEY, CDR2 SVGEGT. The CDR3 is 13 amino acids. Here the CDR3 reads CASSSSVAYEQYF. CDR3 in DNA: TGTGCCAGCAGCAGTAGCGTGGCCTACGAGCAGTACTTC.

The genes are TRBV6-5 and TRBJ1-1, with D unclear. Germline-derived CDR1 and CDR2 are MNHEY and SVGAGI. Trimming pared 10 bases from V and 4 bases from J, leaving 16 bases between. The CDR3 is made up of 13 amino acids. The CDR3 sequence: CATQIPGATEAFF. In DNA form, the CDR3 reads TGTGCCACCCAGATCCCGGGCGCCACTGAAGCTTTCTTT.

The rearrangement links TRBV9 to TRBJ1-2; D gene uncertain. The CDR3 has 15 residues. The germline V and J ends were trimmed by 3 bases and 8 bases, with 20 bases remaining between them. Germline loops: CDR1 SGDLS, CDR2 YYNGEE. The CDR3 DNA is TGTGCCAGCAGCGCACAACCGGAGGGCCTCCGGGGCTACACCTTC. It specifies CASSAQPEGLRGYTF.

The V and J genes are TRBV5-1 and TRBJ2-3; D is tentatively TRBD1 or TRBD2 (5 bases each). CDR1 and CDR2 (germline): SGHRS, YFSETQ. V was trimmed by 6 bases and J by 2 bases, leaving 13 bases between them. The length of the CDR3 is 14 residues. CDR3 loop: CASMMVGVTDTQYF. CDR3 nucleotide sequence: TGCGCCAGCATGATGGTGGGGGTCACAGATACGCAGTATTTT.

With respect to this clone: In the same sample, other DNA sequences code for this CDR3. The V gene is TRBV19, the J gene TRBJ1-1; D might be TRBD1 (5 bases). The CDR3 is 13 amino acids. The germline V gene encodes CDR1 LNHDA and CDR2 SQIVND (reference sequence). V was shortened by 9 bases and J by 0 bases, with 11 bases between the two germline ends. DNA for the CDR3: TGTGCCAGCAGCGGGGCTTTGAACACTGAAGCTTTCTTT. It is translated as CASSGALNTEAFF.

The V and J genes are TRBV2 and TRBJ1-5, with unresolved D. The V end lost 6 bases, the J end lost 4 bases, and 10 bases lay between the germline ends. CDR1 is SNHLY, CDR2 FYNNEI, per germline. This CDR3 region has 13 residues. The CDR3: CASREGLNQPQHF. The CDR3 DNA follows: TGTGCCAGCAGGGAGGGCCTAAATCAGCCCCAGCATTTT.

The chain uses TRBV28 and TRBJ2-2; D is perhaps TRBD1 or TRBD2 (5 bases each). The CDR3 is 14 amino acids. Trimming took off 10 bases at V and 2 bases at J, with 14 bases between the two ends. The germline CDR1 and CDR2 sequences are MDHEN and SYDVKM. CDR3 in amino acids: CATRWGPNTGELFF. DNA for the CDR3: TGTGCCACCCGCTGGGGACCTAACACCGGGGAGCTGTTTTTT.

The rearrangement uses TRBV5-1 and TRBJ2-6, with D unresolved. CDR1 and CDR2 (germline): SGHRS, YFSETQ. Between the trimmed V and J ends, which lost 3 bases and 0 bases, there was a span of 4 bases. The CDR3 is 14 residues long. The CDR3 nucleotides are TGCGCCAGCAGCTGGTCCTCTGGGGCCAACGTCCTGACTTTC. This sequence encodes CASSWSSGANVLTF. The full variable domain, rest sourced from reference TRBV5-1 and TRBJ2-6, is KAGVTQTPRYLIKTRGQQVTLSCSPISGHRSVSWYQQTPGQGLQFLFEYFSETQRNKGNFPGRFSGRQFSNSRSEMNVSTLELGDSALYLCASSWSSGANVLTFGAGSRLTVL.

In DNA form, the CDR3 reads TGTGCCAGCAGCAAAGCCCTATGGGGGAACACTGAAGCTTTCTTT. Residues: CASSKALWGNTEAFF. The chain has TRBV21-1 and TRBJ1-1. TRBV21-1 is a documented pseudogene. CDR3 length: 15 residues.

This clone showed up just a few times. This sequence joins TRBV9 and TRBJ1-4; 9 bases map to TRBD1. Germline values: CDR1 SGDLS, CDR2 YYNGEE. V gave up 3 bases and J gave up 8 bases; unmatched junction bases: 8. The CDR3 sequence is 15 residues long. DNA for the CDR3: TGTGCCAGCAGCGGTTCCGGGACAGGGCGAGAAAAACTGTTTTTT. Translation: CASSGSGTGREKLFF.

The chain couples TRBV7-3 to TRBJ1-1; 8 bases are shared with TRBD1. Germline lookup yields CDR1 SGHTA and CDR2 FQGTGA. The CDR3 length is 13 residues. V lost 4 bases to trimming and J lost 10 bases; unmatched junction nucleotides: 8. The DNA for the CDR3 is TGTGCCAGCAGCTCTCAGGGGGCTCTAGTAGCTTTCTTT. This codes for CASSSQGALVAFF.

V usage is TRBV14 and J usage is TRBJ1-2; tentative D call: TRBD1 (5 bases). The V and J ends lost 6 bases and 4 bases respectively, with 12 bases between them. This CDR3 has 13 residues. Germline values: CDR1 SGHDN, CDR2 FVKESK. CDR3 protein: CASSLMGVYGYTF. The CDR3 DNA reads as TGTGCCAGCAGTCTTATGGGGGTCTATGGCTACACCTTC.

In DNA form, the CDR3 reads TGTGCCAGCAGCGTACGGACAGATATGAACACTGAAGCTTTCTTT. It translates to CASSVRTDMNTEAFF. J is TRBJ1-1 and V is TRBV9, with D tentatively TRBD1 (6 bases). CDR3 length: 15 amino acids. Deletions cut 1 base from V and 0 bases from J, with 10 bases between. The V gene's germline CDR1 is SGDLS and CDR2 YYNGEE.

This rearrangement joins TRBV2 to TRBJ2-2, with 12 bases that match TRBD2. The CDR3 length is 15 residues. Per the germline V gene, CDR1 is SNHLY and CDR2 is FYNNEI. Trimming removed 8 bases from V and 7 bases from J; junction bases left unmatched: 8. The CDR3 loop reads CASDRLAGVGGELFF. The CDR3 DNA sequence: TGTGCCAGCGATCGACTAGCGGGAGTAGGCGGGGAGCTGTTTTTT.

CDR3 region: CASSLVTLNYGYTF. Written as DNA, the CDR3 is TGTGCCAGCAGCTTAGTAACTCTTAACTATGGCTACACCTTC. The J gene is TRBJ1-2, the V gene TRBV7-2; no clear D gene. Trimming took 1 base from V and 1 from J, leaving 7 bases between them. CDR1 is SGHTA and CDR2 is FQGNSA in the germline V gene. This CDR3 is built from 14 residues. Full variable domain (remainder filled in from reference TRBV7-2 and TRBJ1-2): GAGVSQSPSNKVTEKGKDVELRCDPISGHTALYWYRQSLGQGLEFLIYFQGNSAPDKSGLPSDRFSAERTGGSVSTLTIQRTQQEDSAVYLCASSLVTLNYGYTFGSGTRLTVV.

This clone was seen once. The rearrangement uses TRBV6-2 or TRBV6-3 and TRBJ2-5, with D possibly TRBD2 on 6 matching bases. The length of the CDR3 is 12 residues. With 6 bases removed from V and 5 bases from J, the gap between germline ends came to 10 bases. Germline CDR1 MNHEY, CDR2 SVGEGT. The CDR3 bases are TGTGCCAGCAGCCCCAGCGGGGAGACCCAGTACTTC. Its translation: CASSPSGETQYF.